This T cell receptor (beta chain) was sequenced during a study of beta chain features in type 1 diabetes. Study at large: Summed over all samples, the examined sorted cells came to roughly 110 million.

Germline V gene lookup returns CDR1 LNHDA and CDR2 SQIVND (reference sequence). CDR3 length equals 14 residues. V gave up 5 bases and J gave up 0 bases; unmatched junction bases: 2. As to this clone: Its matching antigen is unknown.

Markers CD45RO/CCR7/CD25/CD127/CD95/CD27 served to sort CD4+ naive, central memory, regulatory and stem cell-like memory cells. Study findings and constraints: When Type 1 diabetes patients were examined, their TCRB CDR3s proved moderately but significantly shorter in all four CD4+ subsets.

Every isolated RNA sample was fully reverse transcribed, so sequencing captured expressed TCRB transcripts. The average read count of naive, central memory and regulatory T cell samples was approximately 3.5 million. This table comes from immunoSEQ multiplex PCR, and its TCRdb copy is limited to in-frame clones, with some not included. The data hold tens of thousands of clones, with roughly 70% observed a single time. The receptor's source is a woman younger than 35 with type 1 diabetes. The specimen was Tregs from blood. V is TRBV19 and J is TRBJ2-7, with 9 nucleotides matching TRBD2. For the CDR3, the DNA is TGTGCCAGTAGTCTAGCGGGAAACTCCTACGAGCAGTACTTC. Protein: CASSLAGNSYEQYF.